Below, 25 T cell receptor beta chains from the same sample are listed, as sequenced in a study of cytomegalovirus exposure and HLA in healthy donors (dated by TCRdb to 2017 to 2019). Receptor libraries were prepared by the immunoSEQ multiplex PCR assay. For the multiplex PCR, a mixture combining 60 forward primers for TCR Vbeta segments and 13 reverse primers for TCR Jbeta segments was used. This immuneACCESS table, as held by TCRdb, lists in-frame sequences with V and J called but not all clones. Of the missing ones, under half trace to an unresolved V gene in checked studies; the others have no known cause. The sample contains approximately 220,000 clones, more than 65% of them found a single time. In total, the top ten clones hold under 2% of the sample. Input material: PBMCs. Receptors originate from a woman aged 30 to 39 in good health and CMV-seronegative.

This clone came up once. The CDR3 loop reads CASTQNGGSYEQYF. CDR3 nucleotide sequence: TGTGCCAGCACCCAAAATGGGGGGTCCTACGAGCAGTACTTC. The V gene is TRBV11-3, the J gene TRBJ2-5, with D possibly matching TRBD2 (6 bases). Matching the DNA end better, TRBJ2-7 makes the J call doubtful. The CDR3 covers 14 residues. Germline assignment: CDR1 SGHNT and CDR2 YENEEA.

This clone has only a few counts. This CDR3 reads CASRPKDRGLYEQYF. CDR3 sequence (DNA): TGTGCCAGCAGGCCTAAGGACAGGGGTCTCTACGAGCAGTACTTC. This chain links TRBV2 with TRBJ2-7; 9 bases are shared with TRBD1. This CDR3 comprises 15 residues. In germline, CDR1 is SNHLY, CDR2 FYNNEI. V lost 6 bases and J lost 3; bases outside the gene matches: 9.

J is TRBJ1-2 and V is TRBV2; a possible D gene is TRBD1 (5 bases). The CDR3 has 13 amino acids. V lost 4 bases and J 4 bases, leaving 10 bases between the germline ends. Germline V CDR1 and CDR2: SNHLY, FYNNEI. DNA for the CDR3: TGTGCCAGCAGTGTTCAGGGCCCCTATGGCTACACCTTC. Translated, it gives CASSVQGPYGYTF.

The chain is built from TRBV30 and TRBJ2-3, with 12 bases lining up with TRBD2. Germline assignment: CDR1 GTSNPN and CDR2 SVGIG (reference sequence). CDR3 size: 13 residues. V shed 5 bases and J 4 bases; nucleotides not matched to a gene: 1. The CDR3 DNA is TGTGCCTGGGGACTAGCGGGATCAGATACGCAGTATTTT. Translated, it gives CAWGLAGSDTQYF.

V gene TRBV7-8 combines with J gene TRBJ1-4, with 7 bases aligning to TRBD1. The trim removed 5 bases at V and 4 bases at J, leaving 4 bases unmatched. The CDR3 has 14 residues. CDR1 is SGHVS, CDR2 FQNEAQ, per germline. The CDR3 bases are TGTGCCAGCAGCCTTACAGGGGTTAATGAAAAACTGTTTTTT. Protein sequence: CASSLTGVNEKLFF.

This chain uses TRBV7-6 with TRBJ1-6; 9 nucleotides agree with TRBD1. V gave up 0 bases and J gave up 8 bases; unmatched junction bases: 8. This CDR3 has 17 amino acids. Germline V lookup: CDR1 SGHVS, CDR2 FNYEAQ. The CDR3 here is CASSLAGQGIGYSPLHF. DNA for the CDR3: TGTGCCAGCAGCTTAGCGGGACAGGGCATAGGTTATTCACCCCTCCACTTT. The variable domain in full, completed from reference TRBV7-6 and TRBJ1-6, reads GAGVSQSPRYKVTKRGQDVALRCDPISGHVSLYWYRQALGQGPEFLTYFNYEAQQDKSGLPNDRFSAERPEGSISTLTIQRTEQRDSAMYRCASSLAGQGIGYSPLHFGNGTRLTVT.

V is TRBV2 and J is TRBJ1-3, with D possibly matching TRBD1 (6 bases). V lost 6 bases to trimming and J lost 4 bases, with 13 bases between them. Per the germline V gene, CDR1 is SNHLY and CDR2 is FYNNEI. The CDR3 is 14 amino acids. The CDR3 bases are TGTGCCAGCAGGCAACAGGGACGCGGAAACACCATATATTTT. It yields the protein CASRQQGRGNTIYF.

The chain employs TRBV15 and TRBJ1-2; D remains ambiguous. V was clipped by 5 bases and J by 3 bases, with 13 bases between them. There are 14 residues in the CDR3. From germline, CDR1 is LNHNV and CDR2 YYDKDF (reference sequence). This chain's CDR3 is CATSQFGPYYGYTF. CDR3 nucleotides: TGTGCCACCAGCCAGTTTGGGCCGTACTATGGCTACACCTTC.

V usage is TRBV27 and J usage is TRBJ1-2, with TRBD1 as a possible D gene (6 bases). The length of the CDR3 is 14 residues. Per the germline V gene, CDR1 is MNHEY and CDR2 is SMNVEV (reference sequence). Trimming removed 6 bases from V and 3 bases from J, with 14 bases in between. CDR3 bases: TGTGCCAGCAGCCCACAGGGCGCGGACTATGGCTACACCTTC. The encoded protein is CASSPQGADYGYTF.

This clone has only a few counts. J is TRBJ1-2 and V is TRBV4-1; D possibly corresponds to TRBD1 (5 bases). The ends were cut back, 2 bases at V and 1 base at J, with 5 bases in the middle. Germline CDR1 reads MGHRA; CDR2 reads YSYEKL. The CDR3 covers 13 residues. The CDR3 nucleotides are TGCGCCAGCAGCCAACAGGGTAACTATGGCTACACCTTC. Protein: CASSQQGNYGYTF.

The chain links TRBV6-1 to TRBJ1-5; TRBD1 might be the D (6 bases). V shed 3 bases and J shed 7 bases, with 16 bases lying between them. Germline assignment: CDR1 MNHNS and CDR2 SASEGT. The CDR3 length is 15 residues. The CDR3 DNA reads TGTGCCAGCAGTGAGGGTCCCGGGGGGCGGCAGCCCCAGCATTTT. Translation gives CASSEGPGGRQPQHF.

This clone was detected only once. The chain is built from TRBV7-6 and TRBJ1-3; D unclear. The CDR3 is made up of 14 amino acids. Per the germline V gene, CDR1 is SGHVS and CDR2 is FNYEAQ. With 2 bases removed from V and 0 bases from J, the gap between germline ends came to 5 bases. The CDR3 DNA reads TGTGCCAGCAGCTTACAGGCCTCTGGAAACACCATATATTTT. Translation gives CASSLQASGNTIYF.

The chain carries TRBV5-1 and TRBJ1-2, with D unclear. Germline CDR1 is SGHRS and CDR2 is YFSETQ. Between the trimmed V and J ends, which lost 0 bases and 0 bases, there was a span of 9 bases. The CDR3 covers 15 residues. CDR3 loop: CASSLGGSSNYGYTF. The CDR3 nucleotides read TGCGCCAGCAGCTTGGGCGGCAGCTCTAACTATGGCTACACCTTC.

The CDR3 DNA is TGTGCCAGCTTAGGACTAGCGGGACCCTATACGCAGTATTTT. Translated: CASLGLAGPYTQYF. The chain is built from TRBV6-1 and TRBJ2-3; 12 positions agree with TRBD2. CDR1 and CDR2 from the germline V gene are MNHNS and SASEGT. V gave up 8 bases and J gave up 7 bases; unmatched junction bases: 7. The CDR3 sequence is 14 residues long.

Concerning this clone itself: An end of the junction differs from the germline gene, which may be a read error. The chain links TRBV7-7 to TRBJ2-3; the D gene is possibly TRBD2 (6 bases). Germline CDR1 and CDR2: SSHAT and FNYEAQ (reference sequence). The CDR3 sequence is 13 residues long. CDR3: CASSRARGDTQYF. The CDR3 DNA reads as TGTGCTAGCAGTCGGGCCCGGGGGGATACGCAGTATTTT. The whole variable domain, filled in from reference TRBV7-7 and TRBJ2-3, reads GAGVSQSPRYKVTKRGQDVTLRCDPISSHATLYWYQQALGQGPEFLTYFNYEAQPDKSGLPSDRFSAERPEGSISTLTIQRTEQRDSAMYRCASSRARGDTQYFGPGTRLTVL.

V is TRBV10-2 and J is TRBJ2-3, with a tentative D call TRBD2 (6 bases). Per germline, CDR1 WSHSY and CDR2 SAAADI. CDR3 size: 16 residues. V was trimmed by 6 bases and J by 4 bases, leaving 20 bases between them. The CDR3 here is CASRESGLPGSDTQYF. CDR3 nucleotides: TGCGCCAGCAGGGAATCGGGACTCCCCGGGTCAGATACGCAGTATTTT.

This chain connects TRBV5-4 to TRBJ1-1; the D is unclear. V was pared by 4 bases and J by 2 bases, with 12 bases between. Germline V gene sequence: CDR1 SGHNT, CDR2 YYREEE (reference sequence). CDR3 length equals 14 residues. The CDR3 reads CASSPEPGNTEAFF. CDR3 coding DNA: TGTGCCAGCAGCCCTGAACCGGGAAACACTGAAGCTTTCTTT.

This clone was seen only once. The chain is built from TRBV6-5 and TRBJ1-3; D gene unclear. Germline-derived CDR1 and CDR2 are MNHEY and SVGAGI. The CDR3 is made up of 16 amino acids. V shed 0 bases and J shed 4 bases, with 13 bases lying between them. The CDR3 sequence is CASSYSSPVVGNTIYF. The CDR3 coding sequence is TGTGCCAGCAGTTACTCGTCGCCGGTCGTGGGAAACACCATATATTTT.

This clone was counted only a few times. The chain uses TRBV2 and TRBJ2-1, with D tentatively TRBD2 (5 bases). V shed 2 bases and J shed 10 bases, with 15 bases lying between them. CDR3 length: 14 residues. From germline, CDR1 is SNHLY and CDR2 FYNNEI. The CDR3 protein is CASSESRTQLEQFF. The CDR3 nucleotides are TGTGCCAGCAGTGAATCCCGGACTCAATTGGAGCAGTTCTTC.

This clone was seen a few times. CDR3 DNA sequence: TGTGCCAGCAGTGAATTCGGGGCGGGACAGGGAGTGCCCCAGCATTTT. As protein: CASSEFGAGQGVPQHF. This chain links TRBV2 with TRBJ1-5, with TRBD1 matching over 9 bases. Looked up from germline, CDR1 is SNHLY and CDR2 is FYNNEI. This CDR3 is 16 amino acids long. V gave up 2 bases and J gave up 9 bases; unmatched junction bases: 11.

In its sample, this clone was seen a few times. For the CDR3, the DNA is TGTGCCACCAGCAGAGACGGGGGGCGGCAAGAGACCCAGTACTTC. Translation: CATSRDGGRQETQYF. The rearrangement links TRBV15 to TRBJ2-5, with D tentatively TRBD2 (7 bases). Germline CDR1 is LNHNV and CDR2 is YYDKDF (reference sequence). Trimming pared 0 bases from V and 2 bases from J, leaving 10 bases between. The CDR3 loop spans 15 amino acids.

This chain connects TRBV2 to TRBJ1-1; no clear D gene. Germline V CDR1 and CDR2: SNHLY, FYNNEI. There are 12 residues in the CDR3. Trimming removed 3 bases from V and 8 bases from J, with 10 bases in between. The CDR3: CASSDDTSEAFF. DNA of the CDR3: TGTGCCAGCAGTGATGACACATCAGAAGCTTTCTTT.

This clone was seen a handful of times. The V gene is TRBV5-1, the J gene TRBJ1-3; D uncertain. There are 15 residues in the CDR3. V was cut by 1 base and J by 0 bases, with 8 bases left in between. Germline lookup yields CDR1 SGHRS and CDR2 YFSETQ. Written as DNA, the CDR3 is TGCGCCAGCAGCTTGAGACCTAGCTCTGGAAACACCATATATTTT. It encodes CASSLRPSSGNTIYF.

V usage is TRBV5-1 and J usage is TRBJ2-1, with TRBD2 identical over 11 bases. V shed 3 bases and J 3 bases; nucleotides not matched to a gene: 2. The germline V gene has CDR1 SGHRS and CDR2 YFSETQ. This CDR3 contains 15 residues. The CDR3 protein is CASSSGTSGYNEQFF. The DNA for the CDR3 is TGCGCCAGCAGCTCCGGGACTAGCGGCTACAATGAGCAGTTCTTC.

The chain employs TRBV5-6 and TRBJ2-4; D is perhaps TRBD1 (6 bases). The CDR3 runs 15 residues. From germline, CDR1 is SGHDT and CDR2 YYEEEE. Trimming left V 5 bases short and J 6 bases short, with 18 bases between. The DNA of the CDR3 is TGTGCCAGCAGACAACAAAGGGGGAGTGTAAACATTCAGTACTTC. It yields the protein CASRQQRGSVNIQYF. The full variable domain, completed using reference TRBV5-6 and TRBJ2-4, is DAGVTQSPTHLIKTRGQQVTLRCSPKSGHDTVSWYQQALGQGPQFIFQYYEEEERQRGNFPDRFSGHQFPNYSSELNVNALLLGDSALYLCASRQQRGSVNIQYFGAGTRLSVL.